The 26 T cell receptor beta chains below were found in one sample sequenced in a study of shared clonotypes between healthy human individuals. The repertoire was sequenced with immunoSEQ multiplex PCR; TCRdb's copy has only in-frame clones and lacks some. Of under 2,500,000 clones listed, almost 96% are singletons. The sample consisted of naive CD4+ T cells sorted from blood. Subset here: CD45RA+ positively selected. These receptors all stem from a man aged 18 to 29 in good health.

The rearrangement uses TRBV2 and TRBJ1-5; D ambiguous. V lost 1 base to trimming and J lost 7 bases, with 11 bases between them. Germline-derived CDR1 and CDR2 are SNHLY and FYNNEI. The CDR3 consists of 14 residues. The CDR3 reads CASSEGQLVQPQHF. Here the CDR3 DNA reads TGTGCCAGCAGTGAAGGGCAGTTAGTACAGCCCCAGCATTTT.

This sequence joins TRBV7-9 and TRBJ2-3; D is undetermined. The length of the CDR3 is 15 residues. Germline loops: CDR1 SEHNR, CDR2 FQNEAQ (reference sequence). Between the trimmed V and J ends, which lost 5 bases and 1 base, there was a span of 13 bases. The CDR3 reads CASSPASYGTDTQYF. CDR3 sequence (DNA): TGTGCCAGCAGCCCAGCCTCGTACGGCACAGATACGCAGTATTTT. The entire variable domain, with the rest obtained from reference TRBV7-9 and TRBJ2-3, is as follows: DTGVSQNPRHKITKRGQNVTFRCDPISEHNRLYWYRQTLGQGPEFLTYFQNEAQLEKSRLLSDRFSAERPKGSFSTLEIQRTEQGDSAMYLCASSPASYGTDTQYFGPGTRLTVL.

V usage is TRBV5-4 and J usage is TRBJ2-1; 15 positions match TRBD2. The germline gives CDR1 SGHNT, CDR2 YYREEE (reference sequence). CDR3 length: 17 residues. The V gene end was trimmed by 2 bases and the J gene end by 6 bases; junction bases not matched to a gene: 6. CDR3 in amino acids: CASSFGLAGGVGNEQFF. The CDR3 DNA reads TGTGCCAGCAGCTTTGGACTAGCGGGAGGGGTTGGCAATGAGCAGTTCTTC.

This clone was counted once. This chain joins TRBV10-1 and TRBJ2-5; D uncertain. Trimming removed 7 bases at V and 2 bases at J, with 8 bases between. CDR1 is WNHNN, CDR2 SYGVQD, per germline (reference sequence). The CDR3 totals 12 residues. The CDR3 here is CASNPQQETQYF. For the CDR3, the DNA is TGCGCCAGCAACCCGCAGCAAGAGACCCAGTACTTC.

This clone was found once. The chain has TRBV30 and TRBJ1-1, with D possibly TRBD1 on 5 matching bases. Trimming cost V 2 bases and J 4 bases, with 11 bases left between them. The CDR3 is 13 residues long. The germline V gene has CDR1 GTSNPN and CDR2 SVGIG (reference sequence). The CDR3 DNA follows: TGTGCCTGGAGTCAGCAGGGAGTCACTGAAGCTTTCTTT. Its protein product is CAWSQQGVTEAFF.

The chain recombines TRBV6-5 with TRBJ2-7; 10 bases fit TRBD1. This CDR3 spans 15 amino acids. With V trimmed by 5 bases and J by 2 bases, 6 bases remained unmatched. Per germline, CDR1 MNHEY and CDR2 SVGAGI. The CDR3 coding sequence is TGTGCCAGCAGTGCCCCGGACAGGGGGGCCTACGAGCAGTACTTC. It translates to CASSAPDRGAYEQYF.

V gene TRBV10-3 combines with J gene TRBJ1-2; perhaps TRBD1 as D (5 bases). Germline CDR1 reads ENHRY; CDR2 reads SYGVKD. The V gene lost 3 bases and the J gene lost 1 base, with 9 bases spanning the gap. The CDR3 covers 14 residues. CDR3 nucleotide sequence: TGTGCCATCAGTGAAGACAGCTTTAACTATGGCTACACCTTC. Its protein product is CAISEDSFNYGYTF.

This clone was recorded only once. CDR3: CASSAPGTGFYEQYF. The CDR3 region has the DNA TGTGCCAGCAGTGCCCCCGGGACAGGGTTCTACGAGCAGTACTTC. J is TRBJ2-7 and V is TRBV6-1; the match to TRBD1 covers 9 bases. CDR1 and CDR2 from the germline V gene are MNHNS and SASEGT. The length of the CDR3 is 15 residues. J lost 3 bases, V lost 4 bases, and 7 bases had no gene match.

This chain uses TRBV7-6 with TRBJ1-4, with D perhaps TRBD1 (6 bases). Trimming shortened V by 0 bases and J by 7 bases, and 12 bases separated the two germline ends. The length of the CDR3 is 15 residues. The V gene's germline CDR1 is SGHVS and CDR2 FNYEAQ. The CDR3 reads CASSLATGEVEKLFF. The CDR3 region has the DNA TGTGCCAGCAGCTTAGCGACAGGCGAAGTTGAAAAACTGTTTTTT.

The chain carries TRBV6-1 and TRBJ1-2; a possible D gene is TRBD1 (5 bases). Trimming took off 4 bases at V and 2 bases at J, with 14 bases between the two ends. This CDR3 region has 15 residues. CDR1 is MNHNS and CDR2 is SASEGT in the germline V gene. CDR3 bases: TGTGCCAGCAGTGCGTCACAGGAGGGCAACTATGGCTACACCTTC. Its protein product is CASSASQEGNYGYTF.

This chain uses TRBV11-3 with TRBJ2-3, with TRBD2 as a possible D gene (5 bases). V was shortened by 2 bases and J by 2 bases, with 11 bases between the two germline ends. This CDR3 spans 15 amino acids. The germline gives CDR1 SGHNT, CDR2 YENEEA. The CDR3 protein is CASSLRGPTTDTQYF. DNA for the CDR3: TGTGCCAGCAGCTTACGCGGGCCTACCACAGATACGCAGTATTTT.

V is TRBV28 and J is TRBJ1-6; 8 nucleotides match TRBD1. CDR1 and CDR2 from the germline V gene are MDHEN and SYDVKM. The CDR3 runs 17 residues. The J segment lost 10 bases and the V segment lost 1 base, leaving 12 bases of the junction unmatched. CDR3 DNA sequence: TGTGCCAGCAGTTTATTCCCTTCCCAGGGGGCAAAGTCACCCCTCCACTTT. Its protein is CASSLFPSQGAKSPLHF.

On this clone itself: In the same sample, other DNA sequences code for this CDR3. The V call is TRBV7-9, the J call TRBJ1-1; D is unresolved. Germline V gives CDR1 SEHNR, CDR2 FQNEAQ (reference sequence). There are 13 residues in the CDR3. V gave up 4 bases and J gave up 1 base, with 7 bases separating them. For the CDR3, the DNA is TGTGCCAGCAGCTCGCCAGGGAACACTGAAGCTTTCTTT. Its translation: CASSSPGNTEAFF. Combining the CDR3 with reference TRBV7-9 and TRBJ1-1 gives the whole variable domain DTGVSQNPRHKITKRGQNVTFRCDPISEHNRLYWYRQTLGQGPEFLTYFQNEAQLEKSRLLSDRFSAERPKGSFSTLEIQRTEQGDSAMYLCASSSPGNTEAFFGQGTRLTVV.

This chain links TRBV6-5 with TRBJ2-1; 8 bases align to TRBD2. V was clipped by 1 base and J by 6 bases; unmatched bases: 8. The CDR3 has 16 residues. Looked up from germline, CDR1 is MNHEY and CDR2 is SVGAGI. For the CDR3, the DNA is TGTGCCAGCAGTTACTTGAGCGGGAGCCAGGTCAATGAGCAGTTCTTC. Translated: CASSYLSGSQVNEQFF.

The chain has TRBV2 and TRBJ2-1; D is undetermined. Germline V CDR1 and CDR2: SNHLY, FYNNEI. The germline V and J ends were trimmed by 2 bases and 1 base, with 9 bases remaining between them. The CDR3 loop spans 15 amino acids. CDR3 in DNA: TGTGCCAGCAGTGAATTGGCCGTTTCCTACAATGAGCAGTTCTTC. Translated: CASSELAVSYNEQFF.

This clone was observed once. The J gene is TRBJ1-2, the V gene TRBV30; 8 nucleotides match TRBD1. The V gene's germline CDR1 is GTSNPN and CDR2 SVGIG (reference sequence). Germline trimming cut 1 base from V and 6 bases from J; bases unmatched to any gene: 7. There are 14 residues in the CDR3. The CDR3 bases are TGTGCCTGGAGTGGAGACAGGGGTCCCAATGGCTACACCTTC. Translated: CAWSGDRGPNGYTF.

The chain links TRBV30 to TRBJ2-3; D gene ambiguous. The CDR3 runs 14 residues. CDR1 is GTSNPN, CDR2 SVGIG, per germline (reference sequence). The V gene lost 3 bases and the J gene lost 0 bases, with 10 bases spanning the gap. CDR3 sequence: CAWRDGPSTDTQYF. The CDR3 nucleotides are TGTGCCTGGAGGGACGGGCCTAGCACAGATACGCAGTATTTT.

The V gene is TRBV11-2, the J gene TRBJ2-7, with a tentative D call TRBD2 (6 bases). This CDR3 is built from 13 residues. Trimming removed 5 bases at V and 6 bases at J, with 14 bases between. Germline loops: CDR1 SGHAT, CDR2 FQNNGV. CDR3 loop: CASSPTRGAEQYF. CDR3 nucleotides: TGTGCCAGCAGCCCGACGCGGGGTGCCGAGCAGTACTTC.

About this clone: The sample has other DNA sequences that encode this CDR3 too. The rearrangement links TRBV18 to TRBJ1-2, with D perhaps matching TRBD1 (6 bases). Trimming pared 2 bases from V and 4 bases from J, leaving 11 bases between. The germline V gene encodes CDR1 KGHSH and CDR2 LQKENI. The CDR3 extends over 14 amino acids. CDR3 amino acids: CASSPGPGAYGYTF. In nucleotides, the CDR3 is TGTGCCAGCTCACCAGGGCCAGGGGCCTATGGCTACACCTTC. The whole variable domain, filled in from reference TRBV18 and TRBJ1-2, reads NAGVMQNPRHLVRRRGQEARLRCSPMKGHSHVYWYRQLPEEGLKFMVYLQKENIIDESGMPKERFSAEFPKEGPSILRIQQVVRGDSAAYFCASSPGPGAYGYTFGSGTRLTVV.

This sequence joins TRBV28 and TRBJ1-4; 10 nucleotides match TRBD1. From germline, CDR1 is MDHEN and CDR2 SYDVKM. The CDR3 is made up of 13 amino acids. With V trimmed by 8 bases and J by 7 bases, 4 bases remained unmatched. This CDR3 reads CASATGGPEKLFF. CDR3 DNA: TGTGCCAGCGCGACAGGGGGCCCTGAAAAACTGTTTTTT.

The rearrangement uses TRBV7-2 and TRBJ2-7; 7 bases agree with TRBD2. The CDR3 consists of 16 residues. The J segment lost 0 bases and the V segment lost 1 base, leaving 6 bases of the junction unmatched. Germline V lookup: CDR1 SGHTA, CDR2 FQGNSA. The CDR3 bases are TGTGCCAGCAGCTTAGGTTCTAGCGGAGGCTCCTACGAGCAGTACTTC. As protein: CASSLGSSGGSYEQYF.

This sequence joins TRBV5-1 and TRBJ1-4; the match to TRBD1 covers 8 bases. The CDR3 runs to 13 residues. The germline V gene encodes CDR1 SGHRS and CDR2 YFSETQ. After removal of 5 bases from V and 6 bases from J, the junction contained 3 bases not matched to a gene. The CDR3 reads CASSPTGDEKLFF. CDR3 in DNA: TGCGCCAGCAGTCCGACAGGGGATGAAAAACTGTTTTTT.

The rearrangement uses TRBV4-1 and TRBJ2-1, with TRBD2 matching over 10 bases. Trimming at V came to 0 bases and at J to 0 bases, leaving 5 bases not matched to a gene. In germline, CDR1 is MGHRA, CDR2 YSYEKL. This CDR3 has 18 amino acids. The CDR3: CASSQDRSGRSSYNEQFF. As DNA, the CDR3 is TGCGCCAGCAGCCAAGATCGTAGCGGGAGGAGCTCCTACAATGAGCAGTTCTTC.

The chain couples TRBV5-1 to TRBJ2-5; D remains ambiguous. The V and J ends lost 2 bases and 4 bases respectively, with 9 bases between them. The CDR3 is 13 amino acids. CDR1 and CDR2 from the germline V gene are SGHRS and YFSETQ. Written as DNA, the CDR3 is TGCGCCAGCAGCTTTGGTTCGGCAGAGACCCAGTACTTC. Translation: CASSFGSAETQYF.

This rearrangement joins TRBV11-2 to TRBJ2-7; D not certain. Germline-derived CDR1 and CDR2 are SGHAT and FQNNGV. This CDR3 spans 14 amino acids. V lost 0 bases to trimming and J lost 1 base, with 7 bases between them. CDR3 nucleotides: TGTGCCAGCAGCTTAGATCTATATTCCTACGAGCAGTACTTC. Translated, it gives CASSLDLYSYEQYF.

The V gene is TRBV7-9, the J gene TRBJ1-2; no clear D gene. Per the germline V gene, CDR1 is SEHNR and CDR2 is FQNEAQ (reference sequence). V lost 5 bases, J lost 8 bases, and 12 bases lay in between. CDR3 length equals 12 residues. CDR3 nucleotides: TGTGCCAGCAGCACGGGGTACGGGGGCTACACCTTC. Protein: CASSTGYGGYTF.